Below, 11 T cell receptor beta chains from the same sample are listed, as sequenced in a study of blood T cell repertoires in COVID-19. Repertoires were generated with immunoSEQ multiplex PCR, while TCRdb's copy carries only in-frame clones and drops some. Here the sample spans 490,000 or so clones, around nine tenths being singletons. Sequencing used PBMCs or T cells enriched from blood (not recorded which). The source is a woman aged 55 to 70 who had recovered from COVID-19.

The chain has TRBV27 and TRBJ2-2; D is unclear. Trimming shortened V by 3 bases and J by 7 bases, and 15 bases separated the two germline ends. This CDR3 spans 15 amino acids. Looked up from germline, CDR1 is MNHEY and CDR2 is SMNVEV (reference sequence). CDR3 in DNA: TGTGCCAGCAGTTTCCGGGTTGGATTTAGCGGGGAGCTGTTTTTT. Its protein is CASSFRVGFSGELFF.

This sequence joins TRBV11-2 and TRBJ1-5; possibly TRBD1 for D (5 bases). The germline CDR1 and CDR2 sequences are SGHAT and FQNNGV. V lost 3 bases and J 9 bases, leaving 9 bases between the germline ends. This CDR3 has 12 amino acids. This CDR3 reads CASSLPTGPQHF. DNA of the CDR3: TGTGCCAGCAGCTTGCCTACAGGGCCCCAGCATTTT.

This clone appeared a single time. The chain uses TRBV3-1 (or the pseudogene TRBV3-2) and TRBJ1-1; a possible D gene is TRBD1 (5 bases). The V gene lost 4 bases and the J gene lost 5 bases, with 17 bases spanning the gap. Germline values: CDR1 LGHDT, CDR2 YNNKEL (reference sequence). This CDR3 has 15 amino acids. The CDR3 sequence is CASSPKVGGVTEAFF. The CDR3 nucleotides are TGTGCCAGCAGCCCTAAAGTGGGGGGTGTAACTGAAGCTTTCTTT.

Turning to this clone: Sequence at one end of the junction differs from germline and may be a read error. The chain joins TRBV28 to TRBJ2-3, with a possible D match to TRBD1 (5 bases). From germline, CDR1 is MDHEN and CDR2 SYDVKM. This CDR3 comprises 12 residues. CDR3 coding DNA: TGTGCCAGCAGTACACCGACAGACACGCAGTATTTT. Translating gives CASSTPTDTQYF.

The V and J genes are TRBV28 and TRBJ1-1; 7 bases map to TRBD1. The ends lost 8 bases at V and 4 bases at J; junction bases unmatched: 4. Germline values: CDR1 MDHEN, CDR2 SYDVKM. This CDR3 contains 12 residues. This chain's CDR3 is CASQGGLTEAFF. CDR3 coding DNA: TGTGCCAGCCAAGGGGGCCTCACTGAAGCTTTCTTT.

J is TRBJ2-4 and V is TRBV12-2; the DNA was not used to check the table's D call, TRBD1. TRBV12-2 corresponds to a pseudogene. CDR3 size: 20 residues. The CDR3 nucleotides are TGTGCAAGTCGCATTTGGGGGACAGGCCCTACAAGAATAGCCAAAAACATTCAGTACTTC. This sequence encodes CASRIWGTGPTRIAKNIQYF.

The rearrangement uses TRBV5-1 and TRBJ1-4, with a tentative D call TRBD1 (5 bases). Germline loops: CDR1 SGHRS, CDR2 YFSETQ. V was cut by 1 base and J by 6 bases, with 10 bases left in between. The CDR3 totals 14 residues. The CDR3 DNA reads as TGCGCCAGCAGCTTGCTGGGGGGGGATGAAAAACTGTTTTTT. This encodes CASSLLGGDEKLFF.

J is TRBJ2-1 and V is TRBV3-1 (or the pseudogene TRBV3-2); 9 bases are shared with TRBD2. Germline V gene lookup returns CDR1 LGHDT and CDR2 YNNKEL (reference sequence). Trimming removed 3 bases from V and 9 bases from J; junction bases left unmatched: 6. The CDR3 covers 14 residues. The CDR3 coding sequence is TGTGCCAGCAGCCAGTCGGGCGGGGGGGCTGAGCAGTTCTTC. This translates into CASSQSGGGAEQFF.

The V and J genes are TRBV14 and TRBJ2-4; 7 bases are shared with TRBD1. The V gene's germline CDR1 is SGHDN and CDR2 FVKESK. V gave up 4 bases and J gave up 4 bases; unmatched junction bases: 7. The CDR3 covers 15 residues. The CDR3 region has the DNA TGTGCCAGCAGCCGAGTGACAGGGACGAAAAACATTCAGTACTTC. Translated: CASSRVTGTKNIQYF.

J is TRBJ2-5 and V is TRBV28, with D possibly being TRBD2 (5 bases). Between the trimmed V and J ends, which lost 4 bases and 4 bases, there was a span of 16 bases. This CDR3 spans 15 amino acids. Germline assignment: CDR1 MDHEN and CDR2 SYDVKM. CDR3 region: CASSYLTRGAETQYF. CDR3 nucleotide sequence: TGTGCCAGCAGTTACCTGACCCGGGGTGCAGAGACCCAGTACTTC.

This chain uses TRBV2 with TRBJ1-1; D remains ambiguous. This CDR3 region has 14 residues. V lost 0 bases to trimming and J lost 5 bases, with 10 bases between them. Per the germline V gene, CDR1 is SNHLY and CDR2 is FYNNEI. The CDR3 region is CASSEAWYTTEAFF. The CDR3 nucleotides are TGTGCCAGCAGTGAAGCTTGGTACACGACTGAAGCTTTCTTT.